The 24 T cell receptor beta chains given below trace back to one sample, sequenced in a study of long-term antiretroviral therapy in people with HIV. The authors ran the immunoSEQ assay, v3.0, at survey level. Assay: immunoSEQ multiplex PCR; the TCRdb copy retains only in-frame clones and omits some. The sample records about 15,000 clones, about 79% being singletons. Specimen: unsorted PBMCs, collected just before starting antiretroviral therapy. These receptor sequences come from a man aged 35 to 55 with HIV.

The rearrangement uses TRBV7-2 and TRBJ2-3; unclear D gene. Germline V gene sequence: CDR1 SGHTA, CDR2 FQGNSA. The CDR3 is made up of 11 amino acids. V lost 6 bases, J lost 3 bases, and 4 bases lay in between. This CDR3 reads CASSTTDTQYF. The CDR3 coding sequence is TGTGCCAGCAGTACTACAGATACGCAGTATTTT. The variable domain in full, with the rest retrieved from reference TRBV7-2 and TRBJ2-3, is GAGVSQSPSNKVTEKGKDVELRCDPISGHTALYWYRQSLGQGLEFLIYFQGNSAPDKSGLPSDRFSAERTGGSVSTLTIQRTQQEDSAVYLCASSTTDTQYFGPGTRLTVL.

The genes are TRBV27 and TRBJ2-1, with D maybe TRBD1 (6 bases). The CDR3 has 17 amino acids. Between the trimmed V and J ends, which lost 1 base and 7 bases, there was a span of 20 bases. Per germline, CDR1 MNHEY and CDR2 SMNVEV (reference sequence). The CDR3 DNA reads as TGTGCCAGCAGTTTATGGCGTCGGGACACCCCGGGTAATGAGCAGTTCTTC. It yields the protein CASSLWRRDTPGNEQFF.

The chain employs TRBV19 and TRBJ2-7; 12 bases fit TRBD2. V gave up 8 bases and J gave up 2 bases; unmatched junction bases: 13. The CDR3 length is 17 residues. Per the germline V gene, CDR1 is LNHDA and CDR2 is SQIVND (reference sequence). The chain's CDR3 is CASGPGLAGEVTYEQYF. In nucleotides, the CDR3 is TGTGCCAGTGGGCCGGGACTAGCGGGCGAAGTCACCTACGAGCAGTACTTC.

J is TRBJ1-1 and V is TRBV19; 9 nucleotides match TRBD1. There are 17 residues in the CDR3. J was trimmed by 0 bases and V by 3 bases; bases with no gene match: 8. Germline values: CDR1 LNHDA, CDR2 SQIVND (reference sequence). CDR3 loop: CASSILTGGFMNTEAFF. The CDR3 DNA reads TGTGCCAGTAGTATTTTAACAGGGGGCTTCATGAACACTGAAGCTTTCTTT.

This clone occurred a few times. The rearrangement uses TRBV9 and TRBJ1-6; no firm D call. Germline V gene data show CDR1 as SGDLS and CDR2 as YYNGEE. The CDR3 totals 15 residues. V was trimmed by 0 bases and J by 0 bases, leaving 4 bases between them. This CDR3 reads CASSVASSYNSPLHF. The DNA for the CDR3 is TGTGCCAGCAGCGTAGCCAGCTCCTATAATTCACCCCTCCACTTT.

The gene calls are TRBV5-6 and TRBJ2-7; 8 nucleotides agree with TRBD1. Trimming removed 2 bases from V and 6 bases from J; junction bases left unmatched: 16. The CDR3 length is 17 residues. Germline CDR1 reads SGHDT; CDR2 reads YYEEEE. The DNA for the CDR3 is TGTGCCAGCAGCTTCTCTCGTCGACAGGGGCTACGTCTCGAGCAGTACTTC. Its translation: CASSFSRRQGLRLEQYF.

This chain links TRBV6-6 with TRBJ1-1, with D hard to call. Germline loops: CDR1 MNHNY, CDR2 SVGAGI (reference sequence). The V end was cut by 2 bases, the J end by 7 bases, with 17 bases between. The CDR3 extends over 15 amino acids. This CDR3 is CASSYLGQATNEAFF. CDR3 bases: TGTGCCAGCAGTTACCTCGGTCAGGCTACTAATGAAGCTTTCTTT.

The V call is TRBV6-1, the J call TRBJ2-5; no reliable D call. Trimming took 1 base from V and 9 from J, leaving 12 bases between them. Germline values: CDR1 MNHNS, CDR2 SASEGT. This CDR3 comprises 13 residues. The CDR3, as DNA: TGTGCCAGCAGTGAAGTAGGCGGTTGGCCCCAGTACTTC. This sequence encodes CASSEVGGWPQYF.

The chain employs TRBV29-1 and TRBJ2-5, with 12 bases aligning to TRBD1. Germline CDR1 SQVTM, CDR2 ANQGSEA. The J segment lost 5 bases and the V segment lost 3 bases, leaving 16 bases of the junction unmatched. The CDR3 has 18 amino acids. Written as DNA, the CDR3 is TGCAGCGTTGATTCGCCCGTGTCCGGGACAGGGGGCGCGGAGACCCAGTACTTC. Protein: CSVDSPVSGTGGAETQYF.

A single count supports this clone. V is TRBV19 and J is TRBJ1-1, with D perhaps matching TRBD1 (6 bases). V was cut by 10 bases and J by 0 bases, with 12 bases left in between. Germline CDR1 is LNHDA and CDR2 is SQIVND (reference sequence). This CDR3 is 13 amino acids long. This CDR3 reads CATKTGMNTEAFF. The CDR3 region has the DNA TGTGCCACCAAAACAGGGATGAACACTGAAGCTTTCTTT. Combining the CDR3 with reference TRBV19 and TRBJ1-1 gives the whole variable domain DGGITQSPKYLFRKEGQNVTLSCEQNLNHDAMYWYRQDPGQGLRLIYYSQIVNDFQKGDIAEGYSVSREKKESFPLTVTSAQKNPTAFYLCATKTGMNTEAFFGQGTRLTVV.

This clone was seen just once. The V call is TRBV5-1, the J call TRBJ2-2; 10 nucleotides line up with TRBD1. V shed 2 bases and J 0 bases; nucleotides not matched to a gene: 1. The CDR3 has 16 amino acids. Germline values: CDR1 SGHRS, CDR2 YFSETQ. In DNA form, the CDR3 reads TGCGCCAGCAGCTTCGGACAGGGGGCGAACACCGGGGAGCTGTTTTTT. This encodes CASSFGQGANTGELFF. Variable domain in full (rest from reference TRBV5-1 and TRBJ2-2): KAGVTQTPRYLIKTRGQQVTLSCSPISGHRSVSWYQQTPGQGLQFLFEYFSETQRNKGNFPGRFSGRQFSNSRSEMNVSTLELGDSALYLCASSFGQGANTGELFFGEGSRLTVL.

The CDR3, as DNA: TGTGCCATCAGTGAGGGCCTGGGGAGCTCTGATACGCAGTATTTT. Translating gives CAISEGLGSSDTQYF. The rearrangement uses TRBV10-3 and TRBJ2-3; the D gene is possibly TRBD2 (5 bases). V lost 2 bases, J lost 6 bases, and 15 bases lay in between. The germline gives CDR1 ENHRY, CDR2 SYGVKD. The CDR3 covers 15 residues.

The genes are TRBV5-1 and TRBJ2-1; D may match TRBD1 or TRBD2 (7 bases each). CDR3 size: 14 residues. Germline V CDR1 and CDR2: SGHRS, YFSETQ. Trimming pared 0 bases from V and 8 bases from J, leaving 12 bases between. This chain's CDR3 is CASSLGPGGDEQFF. In nucleotides, the CDR3 is TGCGCCAGCAGCTTGGGTCCAGGGGGGGATGAGCAGTTCTTC. Supplemented by reference TRBV5-1 and TRBJ2-1, the full variable domain reads KAGVTQTPRYLIKTRGQQVTLSCSPISGHRSVSWYQQTPGQGLQFLFEYFSETQRNKGNFPGRFSGRQFSNSRSEMNVSTLELGDSALYLCASSLGPGGDEQFFGPGTRLTVL.

This clone was picked up one time. The V call is TRBV19, the J call TRBJ2-1; 8 positions agree with TRBD2. CDR3 length: 14 residues. Germline-derived CDR1 and CDR2 are LNHDA and SQIVND (reference sequence). V was clipped by 1 base and J by 9 bases; unmatched bases: 5. The CDR3 bases are TGTGCCAGTAGTATAGCGGGGGGGTATAGTGAGCAGTTCTTC. It translates to CASSIAGGYSEQFF.

The chain recombines TRBV5-6 with TRBJ1-4; D gene uncertain. The CDR3 is 14 amino acids. Germline lookup yields CDR1 SGHDT and CDR2 YYEEEE. V was shortened by 0 bases and J by 7 bases, with 10 bases between the two germline ends. The CDR3 DNA follows: TGTGCCAGCAGCTTGGGAGGGTTCGGTGAAAAACTGTTTTTT. As protein: CASSLGGFGEKLFF.

This CDR3 reads CASSQWEPGQGFEYF. Written as DNA, the CDR3 is TGCGCCAGCAGCCAATGGGAGCCGGGACAAGGGTTTGAGTACTTC. The chain uses TRBV5-1 and TRBJ2-7; maybe TRBD1 (6 bases). V was shortened by 4 bases and J by 11 bases, with 25 bases between the two germline ends. The CDR3 is 15 amino acids. Germline CDR1 reads SGHRS; CDR2 reads YFSETQ.

The chain uses TRBV14 and TRBJ2-3; a weak D match, TRBD1 (5 bases). CDR1 and CDR2 from the germline V gene are SGHDN and FVKESK. V shed 0 bases and J shed 0 bases, with 13 bases lying between them. The CDR3 contains 17 residues. CDR3 protein: CASSQDHGQGSTDTQYF. The DNA for the CDR3 is TGTGCCAGCAGCCAAGACCATGGGCAGGGAAGCACAGATACGCAGTATTTT.

The V gene is TRBV5-4, the J gene TRBJ2-7; 7 bases map to TRBD1. Germline V gives CDR1 SGHNT, CDR2 YYREEE (reference sequence). Germline trimming cut 6 bases from V and 6 bases from J; bases unmatched to any gene: 18. This CDR3 comprises 16 residues. This chain's CDR3 is CASTKPGRDRAVEQYF. The CDR3 DNA is TGTGCCAGCACCAAGCCGGGCCGAGACAGGGCGGTCGAGCAGTACTTC. Based on the CDR3 plus reference TRBV5-4 and TRBJ2-7, the full variable domain is ETGVTQSPTHLIKTRGQQVTLRCSSQSGHNTVSWYQQALGQGPQFIFQYYREEENGRGNFPPRFSGLQFPNYSSELNVNALELDDSALYLCASTKPGRDRAVEQYFGPGTRLTVT.

The chain carries TRBV5-1 and TRBJ1-4, with 8 positions matching TRBD1. This CDR3 has 14 amino acids. Losses at the gene ends were 4 bases for V and 3 bases for J; bases not matched to a gene: 2. Germline assignment: CDR1 SGHRS and CDR2 YFSETQ. The CDR3 nucleotides read TGCGCCAGCAGCGGGGGACAGGCTAATGAAAAACTGTTTTTT. Protein: CASSGGQANEKLFF.

The rearrangement joins TRBV30 to TRBJ2-7, with TRBD2 as a possible D gene (6 bases). CDR3 size: 13 residues. With 3 bases removed from V and 4 bases from J, the gap between germline ends came to 13 bases. Per the germline V gene, CDR1 is GTSNPN and CDR2 is SVGIG (reference sequence). CDR3 sequence (DNA): TGTGCCTGGAGCCCTGGGGGGTTTTACGAGCAGTACTTC. Translation: CAWSPGGFYEQYF.

The V call is TRBV29-1, the J call TRBJ1-3; D might be TRBD1 (6 bases). V gave up 5 bases and J gave up 0 bases, with 11 bases separating them. Germline lookup yields CDR1 SQVTM and CDR2 ANQGSEA. CDR3 length: 14 amino acids. The CDR3 loop reads CSVLGALSGNTIYF. CDR3 nucleotides: TGCAGCGTTCTGGGGGCGCTCTCTGGAAACACCATATATTTT.

The chain is built from TRBV9 and TRBJ2-2; D is possibly TRBD1 (5 bases). CDR3 length: 14 residues. Per germline, CDR1 SGDLS and CDR2 YYNGEE. Deletions cut 0 bases from V and 2 bases from J, with 5 bases between. This chain's CDR3 is CASSVGGNTGELFF. The CDR3 nucleotides are TGTGCCAGCAGCGTAGGGGGCAACACCGGGGAGCTGTTTTTT.

The sample holds a few counts of this clone. V and J are TRBV6-5 and TRBJ2-7; 8 positions match TRBD2. Germline V gene data show CDR1 as MNHEY and CDR2 as SVGAGI. The CDR3 covers 14 residues. Trimming at V came to 5 bases and at J to 3 bases, leaving 6 bases not matched to a gene. The CDR3, as DNA: TGTGCCAGCAGTGGTGTAGCGGGAAGCTACGAGCAGTACTTC. Its translation: CASSGVAGSYEQYF.

The chain couples TRBV6-6 to TRBJ1-2; a possible D gene is TRBD1 (5 bases). Trimming removed 7 bases at V and 4 bases at J, with 10 bases between. In germline, CDR1 is MNHNY, CDR2 SVGAGI (reference sequence). The CDR3 is 12 amino acids. The CDR3 nucleotides are TGTGCCAGCACCCCGACAGCCTATGGCTACACCTTC. Residues: CASTPTAYGYTF.